This T cell receptor (beta chain) was sequenced in a study of blood T cell repertoires in COVID-19. Study summary: Researchers got acute and convalescent COVID-19 samples from the United States, Italy and Spain. Sources were T cells, B-cell-depleted T cells, or PBMCs; the material itself was cDNA or gDNA.

Profiled with immunoSEQ multiplex PCR; TCRdb holds only in-frame clones, not every one. The table shows about 35,000 clones, with around 90% occurring only once. The CDR3 has 16 residues. The V segment lost 4 bases and the J segment 1 base; nucleotides outside the gene matches: 8. Germline CDR1 is MNHEY and CDR2 is SVGEGT. The rearrangement uses TRBV6-2 or TRBV6-3 and TRBJ1-1; the match to TRBD1 covers 8 bases. The material sequenced was peripheral blood. The receptor's source is a human donor in a cohort sampled during active COVID-19. CDR3 loop: CASSSLTGGRNTEAFF. CDR3 in DNA: TGTGCCAGCAGTTCACTTACAGGGGGGAGGAACACTGAAGCTTTCTTT.